The text below deals with one T cell receptor (beta chain). The data originate from a study of CXCR3-negative and CXCR3-positive naive CD8 T cells. The authors made the TRB cDNA libraries by 5' RACE using UMI labels. From the 5' RACE reads, TCRdb lists one entry per CDR3 protein and no DNA. The data include 40,000 to 45,000 distinct CDR3 sequences; the top ten clones carry around 1.9%. The CDR3 runs to 17 residues. In germline, CDR1 is ENHRY, CDR2 SYGVKD. Investigators sorted each CD8+ T cell subset in triplicate, taking 300,000 or so cells each time. Naive CD8+ T cells carried a CD45RO-CCR7+CD27+CD95- phenotype.

The receptor was derived from a human donor in good health. Some clones in this sample may be carry-over from other donors' samples. This rearrangement joins TRBV10-3 to TRBJ2-1; there is no DNA to check the TCRdb D call of TRBD1. The sample consisted of naive CXCR3- CD8+ T cells from blood. Subset specified: CD45RO-CCR7+CD27+CD95- naive CD8+ T cells lacking CXCR3 (TNR3-). CDR3 sequence reads: CAISESVDRGTYNEQFF.